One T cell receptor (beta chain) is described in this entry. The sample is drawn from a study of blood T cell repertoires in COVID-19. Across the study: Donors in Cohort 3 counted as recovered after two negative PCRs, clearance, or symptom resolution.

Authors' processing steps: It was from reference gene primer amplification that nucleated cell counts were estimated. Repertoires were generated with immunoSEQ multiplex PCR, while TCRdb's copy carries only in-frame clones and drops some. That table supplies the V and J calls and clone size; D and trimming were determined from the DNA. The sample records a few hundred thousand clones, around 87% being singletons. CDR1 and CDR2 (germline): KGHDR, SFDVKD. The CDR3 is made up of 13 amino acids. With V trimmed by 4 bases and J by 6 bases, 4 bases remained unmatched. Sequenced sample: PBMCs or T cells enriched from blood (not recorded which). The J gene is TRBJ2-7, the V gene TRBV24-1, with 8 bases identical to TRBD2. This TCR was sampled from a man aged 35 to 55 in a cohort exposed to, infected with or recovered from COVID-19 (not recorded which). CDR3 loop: CATSDGGGPEQYF. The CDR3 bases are TGTGCCACCAGTGACGGGGGGGGCCCCGAGCAGTACTTC.